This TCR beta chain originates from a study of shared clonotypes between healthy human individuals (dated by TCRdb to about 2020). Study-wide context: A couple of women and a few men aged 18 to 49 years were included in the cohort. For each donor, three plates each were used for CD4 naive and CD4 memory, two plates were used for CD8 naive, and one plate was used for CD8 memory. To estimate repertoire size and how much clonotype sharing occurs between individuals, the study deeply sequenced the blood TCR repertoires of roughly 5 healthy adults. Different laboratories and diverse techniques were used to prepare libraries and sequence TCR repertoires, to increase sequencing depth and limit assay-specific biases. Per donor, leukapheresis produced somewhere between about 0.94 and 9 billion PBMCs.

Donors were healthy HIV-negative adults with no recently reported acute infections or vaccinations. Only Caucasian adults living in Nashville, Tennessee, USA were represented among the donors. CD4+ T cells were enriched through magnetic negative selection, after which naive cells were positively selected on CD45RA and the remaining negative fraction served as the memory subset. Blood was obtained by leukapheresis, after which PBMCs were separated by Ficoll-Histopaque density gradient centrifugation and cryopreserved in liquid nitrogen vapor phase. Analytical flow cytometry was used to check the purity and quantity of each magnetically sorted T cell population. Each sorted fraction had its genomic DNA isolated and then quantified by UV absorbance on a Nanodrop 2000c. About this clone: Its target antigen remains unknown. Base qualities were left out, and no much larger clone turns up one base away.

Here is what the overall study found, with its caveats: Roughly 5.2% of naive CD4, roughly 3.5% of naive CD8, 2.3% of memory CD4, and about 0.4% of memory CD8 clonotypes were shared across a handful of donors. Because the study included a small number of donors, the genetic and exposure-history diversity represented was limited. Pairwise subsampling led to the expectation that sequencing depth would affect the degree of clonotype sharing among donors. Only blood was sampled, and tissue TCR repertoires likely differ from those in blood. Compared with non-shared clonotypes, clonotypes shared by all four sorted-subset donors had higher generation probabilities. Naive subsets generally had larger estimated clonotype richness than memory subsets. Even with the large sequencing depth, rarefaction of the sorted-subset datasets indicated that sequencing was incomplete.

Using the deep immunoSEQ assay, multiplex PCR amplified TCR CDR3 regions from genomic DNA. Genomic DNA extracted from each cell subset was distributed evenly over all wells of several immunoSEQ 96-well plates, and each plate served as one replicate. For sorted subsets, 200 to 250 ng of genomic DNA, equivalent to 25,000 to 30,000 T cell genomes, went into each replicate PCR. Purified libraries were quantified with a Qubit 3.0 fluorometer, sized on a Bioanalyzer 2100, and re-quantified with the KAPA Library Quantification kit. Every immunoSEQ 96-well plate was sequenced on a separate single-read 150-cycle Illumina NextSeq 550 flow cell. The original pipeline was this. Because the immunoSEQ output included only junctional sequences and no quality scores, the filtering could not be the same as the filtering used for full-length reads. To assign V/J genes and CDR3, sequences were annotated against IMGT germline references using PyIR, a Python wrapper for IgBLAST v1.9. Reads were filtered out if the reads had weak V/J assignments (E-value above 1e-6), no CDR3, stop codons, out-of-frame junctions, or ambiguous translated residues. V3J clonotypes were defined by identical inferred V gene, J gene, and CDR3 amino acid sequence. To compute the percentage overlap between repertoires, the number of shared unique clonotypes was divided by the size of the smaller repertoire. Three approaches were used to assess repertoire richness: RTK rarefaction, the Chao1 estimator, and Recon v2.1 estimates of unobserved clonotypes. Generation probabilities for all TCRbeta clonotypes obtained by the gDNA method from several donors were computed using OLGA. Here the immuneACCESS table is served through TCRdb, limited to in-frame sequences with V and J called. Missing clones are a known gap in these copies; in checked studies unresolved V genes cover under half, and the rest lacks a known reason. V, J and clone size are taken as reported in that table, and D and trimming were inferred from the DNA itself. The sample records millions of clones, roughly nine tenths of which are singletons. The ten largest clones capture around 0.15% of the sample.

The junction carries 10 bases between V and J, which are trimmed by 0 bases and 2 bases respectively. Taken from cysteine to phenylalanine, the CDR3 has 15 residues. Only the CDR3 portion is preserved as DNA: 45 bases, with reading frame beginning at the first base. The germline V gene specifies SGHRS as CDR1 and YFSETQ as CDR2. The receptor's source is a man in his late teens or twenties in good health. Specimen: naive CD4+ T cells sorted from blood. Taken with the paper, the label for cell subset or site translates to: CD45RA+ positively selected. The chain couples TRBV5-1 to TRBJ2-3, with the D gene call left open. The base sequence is TGCGCCAGCAGCTTGGCCCCGAGACTCACAGATACGCAGTATTTT. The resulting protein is CASSLAPRLTDTQYF. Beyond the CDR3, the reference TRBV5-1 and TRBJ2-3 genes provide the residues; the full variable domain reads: KAGVTQTPRYLIKTRGQQVTLSCSPISGHRSVSWYQQTPGQGLQFLFEYFSETQRNKGNFPGRFSGRQFSNSRSEMNVSTLELGDSALYLCASSLAPRLTDTQYFGPGTRLTVL.